The clone carrying this TCR beta chain was counted a single time. This sample is part of a study of blood T cell repertoires in COVID-19. The overall study: COVID-19 samples from acute and convalescent phases originated in the United States, Italy and Spain. Sources were T cells, B-cell-depleted T cells, or PBMCs; the material itself was cDNA or gDNA.

TCRdb's table, derived via immunoSEQ multiplex PCR, lists solely in-frame clones and lacks some. The sample contains 500,000 or so clones, approximately 90% of which appear only once. Germline V lookup: CDR1 SGHAT, CDR2 FQNNGV. V was pared by 5 bases and J by 10 bases, with 11 bases of the junction left unmatched. The CDR3 sequence is 14 residues long. The gene calls are TRBV11-2 and TRBJ2-1; 7 bases are a match to TRBD1. The sample comprised PBMCs or T cells enriched from blood (not recorded which). This sequence originates from a young woman who had recovered from COVID-19. The CDR3 DNA is TGTGCCAGCAGCCCGCTTAGGGGGCGCTTCGAGCAGTTCTTC. This encodes CASSPLRGRFEQFF.